The T cell receptor beta chain under discussion was sequenced for a study of T cells after yellow fever vaccination. Overall study: Low-cell-number fractions underwent preparation using SMART-Seq v4 Ultra Low Input. Study conclusions and caveats: Contaminating bulk clonotypes could be abundant in FACS-sorted repertoires. Faster peaking, at day 5 versus 15, marked a secondary response that was weaker.

TCRdb reanalysed the 5' RACE reads using MiXCR and keeps one entry per CDR3 protein. The sample lists fewer than 450,000 distinct CDR3 sequences, roughly 12% seen once, with roughly 18% in the top ten. This CDR3 spans 16 amino acids. CDR1 is SGHKS and CDR2 is YYEKEE in the germline V gene (reference sequence). The J segment lost 1 base and the V segment lost 2 bases, leaving 5 bases of the junction unmatched. This clonotype has more than one count but fewer than ten. Its specificity is unknown. J is TRBJ2-3 and V is TRBV5-5, with 9 bases that match TRBD2. This TCR came from a man younger than 30 who received the YFV17D yellow fever vaccine. This sample comprised PBMCs, obtained on the day of the first yellow fever vaccination. CDR3 sequence (DNA): TGTGCCAGCAGCTTTTTCCTAGCGGGGCGCACAGATACGCAGTATTTT. Translation: CASSFFLAGRTDTQYF.